This T cell receptor (beta chain) derives from a study of blood T cells in healthy people across ages. Study conclusions and caveats: In the absence of known donor CMV status, changes in expanded clonotypes were possibly confounded. PBMCs were not sorted, which prevented a conclusive comparison of naive versus antigen-experienced cells.

Germline CDR1 LGHDT, CDR2 YNNKEL (reference sequence). The CDR3 has 20 amino acids. V lost 1 base and J lost 0, with 19 bases in between. This clonotype was picked up a small number of times. Its cognate antigen is unknown. Approximately 10 milliliters was the volume of peripheral blood drawn from each donor. The use of a sample-barcoded 5' primer and a J-beta primer mix characterized a second PCR of about 7 to 12 cycles. A template-switch adaptor with 12 random nucleotides tagged each cDNA molecule. Each CDR3 protein is one row after TCRdb ran MiXCR on the 5' RACE reads. The sample records 1.5 million to 2 million distinct CDR3 sequences, approximately 32% being singletons.

Sequenced: blood. The chain joins TRBV3-1 to TRBJ2-6; D might be TRBD2 (5 bases). This receptor was obtained from a woman aged 25 to 39 in good health. CDR3 sequence: CASSQGVGSLPTSGANVLTF. CDR3 in DNA: TGTGCCAGCAGCCAAGGCGTAGGGAGTCTCCCTACCTCTGGGGCCAACGTCCTGACTTTC. Based on the CDR3 plus reference TRBV3-1 and TRBJ2-6, the full variable domain is DTAVSQTPKYLVTQMGNDKSIKCEQNLGHDTMYWYKQDSKKFLKIMFSYNNKELIINETVPNRFSPKSPDKAHLNLHINSLELGDSAVYFCASSQGVGSLPTSGANVLTFGAGSRLTVL.